The rows below give T cell receptor beta chains drawn from one sample of a study of regulatory T cells in long-lasting Graves disease. MiXCR, run by TCRdb on the multiplex PCR reads, gives a single entry per CDR3 protein. This sample has approximately 290,000 distinct CDR3 sequences; 22% occur once, and the top ten carry 45% to 70%. The sequenced sample was peripheral blood mononuclear cells (PBMCs), obtained when the disease was refractory, from a patient treated with antithyroid drugs. The receptors were gathered from a female donor with Graves disease. The CDR3 runs from the conserved cysteine through the conserved F or W. Each record gives: clone size, V gene, J gene, D gene, CDR3 protein, CDR3 DNA. The D gene is left open where the match is weak. The listing skips clone size in some rows; elsewhere it reads once, few, many or a size class.

abundance: .; v_gene: TRBV7-3; j_gene: TRBJ2-2; d_gene: .; CDR3aa: CASSKGQTGELFF; CDR3nt: TGTGCCAGCAGCAAAGGACAGACCGGGGAGCTGTTTTTT
abundance: many; v_gene: TRBV12-3/TRBV12-4; j_gene: TRBJ1-5; d_gene: .; CDR3aa: CASSLGRSNQPQHF; CDR3nt: TGTGCCAGCAGTTTAGGCAGGTCCAATCAGCCCCAGCATTTT
abundance: few; v_gene: TRBV6-1; j_gene: TRBJ1-4; d_gene: .; CDR3aa: CASTMTRNEKLFF; CDR3nt: TGTGCCAGCACCATGACACGGAATGAAAAACTGTTTTTT
abundance: many; v_gene: TRBV11-2; j_gene: TRBJ2-7; d_gene: .; CDR3aa: CASSQDPHRVEQYF; CDR3nt: TGTGCCAGCAGCCAAGACCCTCACCGGGTCGAGCAGTACTTC
abundance: .; v_gene: TRBV7-9; j_gene: TRBJ2-2; d_gene: .; CDR3aa: CASSPAVRGELFF; CDR3nt: TGTGCCAGCAGCCCCGCCGTGCGCGGAGAGCTGTTTTTT
abundance: .; v_gene: TRBV28; j_gene: TRBJ2-1; d_gene: TRBD2; CDR3aa: CASQASGAPYNEQFF; CDR3nt: TGTGCCAGCCAAGCTAGCGGGGCCCCCTACAATGAGCAGTTCTTC
abundance: few; v_gene: TRBV19; j_gene: TRBJ2-5; d_gene: .; CDR3aa: CASSMRQNQETQYF; CDR3nt: TGTGCCAGTAGTATGAGGCAGAACCAAGAGACCCAGTACTTC
abundance: many; v_gene: TRBV28; j_gene: TRBJ1-1; d_gene: .; CDR3aa: CASSRDRVTEAFF; CDR3nt: TGTGCCAGCAGCAGGGATCGTGTGACTGAAGCTTTCTTT
abundance: few; v_gene: TRBV7-8; j_gene: TRBJ2-2; d_gene: TRBD2; CDR3aa: CASSPLGGFGELFF; CDR3nt: TGTGCCAGCAGCCCTTTGGGGGGGTTTGGGGAGCTGTTTTTT
abundance: many; v_gene: TRBV6-1; j_gene: TRBJ2-7; d_gene: .; CDR3aa: CASSDRWDTYEQYF; CDR3nt: TGTGCCAGCAGTGATAGGTGGGACACCTACGAGCAGTACTTC
abundance: .; v_gene: TRBV28; j_gene: TRBJ1-5; d_gene: .; CDR3aa: CAVNQPQHF; CDR3nt: TGTGCTGTTAATCAGCCCCAGCATTTT
abundance: .; v_gene: TRBV7-2; j_gene: TRBJ2-3; d_gene: .; CDR3aa: CASSLHREYTDTQYF; CDR3nt: TGTGCCAGCAGCTTACATCGGGAATACACAGATACGCAGTATTTT
abundance: .; v_gene: TRBV4-1; j_gene: TRBJ2-2; d_gene: .; CDR3aa: CASSEWTATGELFF; CDR3nt: TGCGCCAGCAGCGAGTGGACAGCCACCGGGGAGCTGTTTTTT
abundance: many; v_gene: TRBV12-3/TRBV12-4; j_gene: TRBJ2-2; d_gene: TRBD1; CDR3aa: CAIRQGNTGELFF; CDR3nt: TGTGCCATCAGACAGGGGAACACCGGGGAGCTGTTTTTT
abundance: .; v_gene: TRBV5-4; j_gene: TRBJ2-7; d_gene: TRBD2; CDR3aa: CASSLGSGRGYEQYF; CDR3nt: TGTGCCAGCAGCTTGGGTAGCGGGAGAGGGTACGAGCAGTACTTC
abundance: .; v_gene: TRBV20-1; j_gene: TRBJ1-6; d_gene: .; CDR3aa: CSAPRGGVYNSPLHF; CDR3nt: TGCAGTGCCCCGAGGGGTGGGGTTTATAATTCACCCCTCCACTTT
abundance: many; v_gene: TRBV6-1; j_gene: TRBJ1-2; d_gene: TRBD1; CDR3aa: CASKTGRGYGYTF; CDR3nt: TGTGCCAGTAAGACAGGGAGGGGCTATGGCTACACCTTC
abundance: .; v_gene: TRBV6-9; j_gene: TRBJ1-1; d_gene: .; CDR3aa: CASSYWGSLNTEAFF; CDR3nt: TGTGCCAGCAGTTACTGGGGATCCCTGAACACTGAAGCTTTCTTT
abundance: .; v_gene: TRBV5-6; j_gene: TRBJ2-7; d_gene: TRBD1; CDR3aa: CASSLAVGTDFEQYF; CDR3nt: TGTGCCAGCAGCTTGGCCGTCGGGACAGACTTCGAGCAGTACTTC
abundance: .; v_gene: TRBV7-2; j_gene: TRBJ2-7; d_gene: TRBD2; CDR3aa: CASREGGRTSGRQQYF; CDR3nt: TGTGCCAGCAGGGAGGGTGGTAGGACTAGCGGGAGGCAGCAGTACTTC
abundance: many; v_gene: TRBV12-3/TRBV12-4; j_gene: TRBJ2-7; d_gene: TRBD2; CDR3aa: CASSPLAGGPREQYF; CDR3nt: TGTGCCAGCAGTCCCCTAGCGGGAGGGCCTCGCGAGCAGTACTTC
abundance: .; v_gene: TRBV9; j_gene: TRBJ2-5; d_gene: .; CDR3aa: CASSISPGGRRETQYF; CDR3nt: TGCGCCAGCAGCATCTCCCCAGGAGGACGGCGAGAGACCCAGTACTTC
abundance: .; v_gene: TRBV6-1; j_gene: TRBJ2-7; d_gene: .; CDR3aa: CASRTGTNLYEQYF; CDR3nt: TGTGCCAGCAGAACCGGGACGAATTTATACGAGCAGTACTTC
abundance: .; v_gene: TRBV20-1; j_gene: TRBJ2-1; d_gene: TRBD2; CDR3aa: CSADLLAGALNEQFF; CDR3nt: TGCAGTGCTGACCTACTAGCGGGAGCGCTCAATGAGCAGTTCTTC
abundance: .; v_gene: TRBV29-1; j_gene: TRBJ2-7; d_gene: .; CDR3aa: CGVVRPSSYEQYF; CDR3nt: TGCGGCGTTGTTCGGCCGAGCTCCTACGAGCAGTACTTC
abundance: .; v_gene: TRBV4-2; j_gene: TRBJ1-3; d_gene: .; CDR3aa: CASSQEGGRAAGNTIYF; CDR3nt: TGTGCCAGCAGCCAAGAAGGCGGGAGGGCTGCTGGAAACACCATATATTTT
abundance: many; v_gene: TRBV6-1; j_gene: TRBJ2-7; d_gene: .; CDR3aa: CASGRGHEQYF; CDR3nt: TGTGCCAGCGGCAGGGGCCACGAGCAGTACTTC
abundance: once; v_gene: TRBV18; j_gene: TRBJ1-1; d_gene: TRBD1; CDR3aa: CASSRGGQGNTEAFF; CDR3nt: TGTGCCAGCTCACGGGGGGGACAGGGGAACACTGAAGCTTTCTTT
abundance: few; v_gene: TRBV11-2; j_gene: TRBJ2-3; d_gene: .; CDR3aa: CASSLFQDTQYF; CDR3nt: TGTGCCAGCAGCTTATTCCAAGATACGCAGTATTTT
abundance: .; v_gene: TRBV7-9; j_gene: TRBJ1-1; d_gene: .; CDR3aa: CASSSTNRVSEAFF; CDR3nt: TGTGCCAGCAGCTCGACCAACAGGGTCTCTGAAGCTTTCTTT
abundance: many; v_gene: TRBV28; j_gene: TRBJ1-3; d_gene: .; CDR3aa: CASSLWSRDTIYF; CDR3nt: TGTGCCAGCAGTTTGTGGTCTAGGGACACCATATATTTT
abundance: few; v_gene: TRBV4-1; j_gene: TRBJ2-7; d_gene: TRBD1; CDR3aa: CASSQGEGAVYEQYF; CDR3nt: TGCGCCAGCAGCCAAGGTGAGGGGGCGGTCTACGAGCAGTACTTC
abundance: .; v_gene: TRBV7-9; j_gene: TRBJ2-7; d_gene: .; CDR3aa: CASSYGGREQYF; CDR3nt: TGTGCCAGCAGCTACGGGGGTCGTGAGCAGTACTTC
abundance: few; v_gene: TRBV6-2/TRBV6-3; j_gene: TRBJ2-4; d_gene: .; CDR3aa: CASMSLAKNIQYF; CDR3nt: TGTGCCAGCATGAGTCTAGCCAAAAACATTCAGTACTTC
abundance: many; v_gene: TRBV10-3; j_gene: TRBJ1-1; d_gene: .; CDR3aa: CAISVDGTEAFF; CDR3nt: TGTGCCATCAGTGTCGATGGGACTGAAGCTTTCTTT
abundance: few; v_gene: TRBV7-2; j_gene: TRBJ2-3; d_gene: TRBD2; CDR3aa: CASSPGLAGGSDTQYF; CDR3nt: TGTGCCAGCAGCCCTGGACTAGCGGGAGGGTCAGATACGCAGTATTTT
abundance: few; v_gene: TRBV5-1; j_gene: TRBJ2-7; d_gene: TRBD1; CDR3aa: CASSLADRGHEQYF; CDR3nt: TGCGCCAGCAGCTTGGCCGACAGGGGGCACGAGCAGTACTTC
abundance: few; v_gene: TRBV6-1; j_gene: TRBJ2-7; d_gene: TRBD2; CDR3aa: CASSNPGLASWEQYF; CDR3nt: TGTGCCAGCTCAAATCCGGGACTAGCTTCTTGGGAGCAGTACTTC
abundance: .; v_gene: TRBV28; j_gene: TRBJ2-1; d_gene: .; CDR3aa: CASKGEPSPNEQFF; CDR3nt: TGTGCCAGCAAGGGAGAGCCTTCTCCCAATGAGCAGTTCTTC
abundance: many; v_gene: TRBV6-1; j_gene: TRBJ1-4; d_gene: TRBD1; CDR3aa: CASSVSGTGGAGDEKLFF; CDR3nt: TGTGCCAGCAGTGTCTCCGGGACAGGGGGCGCGGGGGATGAAAAACTGTTTTTT
abundance: .; v_gene: TRBV30; j_gene: TRBJ1-1; d_gene: .; CDR3aa: CAWGNTEAFF; CDR3nt: TGTGCCTGGGGGAACACTGAAGCTTTCTTT
abundance: many; v_gene: TRBV20-1; j_gene: TRBJ2-7; d_gene: TRBD2; CDR3aa: CSARDPTGGLDEQYF; CDR3nt: TGCAGTGCTAGAGATCCTACGGGAGGGCTGGACGAGCAGTACTTC
abundance: many; v_gene: TRBV11-2; j_gene: TRBJ2-7; d_gene: TRBD1; CDR3aa: CASSLGTGLYEQYF; CDR3nt: TGTGCCAGCAGCCTCGGGACAGGGCTCTACGAGCAGTACTTC